A selection of T cell receptor beta chains follows, all from one sample in a study of blood T cell repertoires in COVID-19. Data came from immunoSEQ multiplex PCR; TCRdb stores just in-frame clones and leaves some out. The sample includes 300,000 to 350,000 clones, around 90% of them seen just once. Sequenced material: PBMCs or T cells enriched from blood (not recorded which). The receptors come from a woman between 18 and 29 years old with acute COVID-19. The conserved cysteine and the conserved F or W are not part of the CDR3 here. Clone size is not always given. Where it is, it says once, few, many or a class for expanded clones.

J gene: TRBJ2-1; V gene: TRBV27; clone size: NA; CDR3 protein: ASSLSGTSRDEQF
J gene: TRBJ2-2; V gene: TRBV13; clone size: NA; CDR3 protein: ASRLSGTNTGELF
J gene: TRBJ1-2; V gene: TRBV27; clone size: once; CDR3 protein: ASSLTPHRADGYT
J gene: TRBJ2-1; V gene: TRBV6-5; clone size: NA; CDR3 protein: ASSYQPGTYNEQF
J gene: TRBJ2-1; V gene: TRBV2; clone size: NA; CDR3 protein: ASKGLVASNEQF
J gene: TRBJ1-1; V gene: TRBV27; clone size: NA; CDR3 protein: ASSLGTNTEAF
J gene: TRBJ1-2; V gene: TRBV28; clone size: NA; CDR3 protein: ASIRDRAYGYT
J gene: TRBJ2-7; V gene: TRBV5-6; clone size: NA; CDR3 protein: ASSSSSSGYEQY
J gene: TRBJ2-7; V gene: TRBV27; clone size: NA; CDR3 protein: ASSLSPGGYEQY
J gene: TRBJ2-1; V gene: TRBV6-5; clone size: NA; CDR3 protein: ASRLLGGYNEQF
J gene: TRBJ1-2; V gene: TRBV19; clone size: NA; CDR3 protein: ASSIERVGYT
J gene: TRBJ1-1; V gene: TRBV11-3; clone size: NA; CDR3 protein: ASSLTGLNTEAF
J gene: TRBJ2-1; V gene: TRBV11-2; clone size: NA; CDR3 protein: ASSFAGLGYNEQF
J gene: TRBJ2-2; V gene: TRBV7-9; clone size: NA; CDR3 protein: ASSLGGISGELF
J gene: TRBJ1-5; V gene: TRBV6-5; clone size: few; CDR3 protein: ASGRGEEPQH
J gene: TRBJ1-1; V gene: TRBV19; clone size: NA; CDR3 protein: ASSMIAGEAF
J gene: TRBJ1-1; V gene: TRBV29-1; clone size: NA; CDR3 protein: SVVDRAVTEAF